This T cell receptor beta chain was retrieved from a study of shared clonotypes between healthy human individuals. Germline-derived CDR1 and CDR2 are SGHDT and YYEEEE. The CDR3 sequence is 16 residues long. Trimming left V 6 bases short and J 2 bases short, with 21 bases between. Regarding this clone: Its antigen is as yet unknown.

Findings and limits, study-wide: Generation probabilities were higher for clonotypes shared across all four sorted-subset donors than for unshared ones.

Some clones are missing from TCRdb's copy, which holds only in-frame ones; the method was immunoSEQ multiplex PCR. The table lists more than 2 million clones, roughly 95% of them singletons. Sequenced input: naive CD4+ T cells sorted from blood. Subset reported: CD45RA+ positively selected. The rearrangement joins TRBV5-6 to TRBJ2-7; TRBD1 or TRBD2 may be the D gene (5 bases each). This TCR derives from a man aged 18 to 29 in good health. CDR3 protein: CASTALGVTSTYEQYF. In nucleotides, the CDR3 is TGTGCCAGCACGGCCCTGGGGGTTACTTCCACCTACGAGCAGTACTTC.